The 7 T cell receptor beta chains in this list originate from one sample, sequenced in a study of CXCR3-negative and CXCR3-positive naive CD8 T cells. Overall study findings and caveats: More hydrophobic TRB CDR3s were found in CXCR3-positive naive cells than in CXCR3-negative naive cells.

Their recognized antigens are unknown. In preparing the TRB cDNA libraries, 5' RACE with UMI labels was used. TCRdb reprocessed the 5' RACE reads, with one entry per CDR3 protein and no DNA. This table holds around 88,000 distinct CDR3 sequences. The sequenced sample consisted of naive CXCR3+ CD8+ T cells from blood. Documented subset: CD45RO-CCR7+CD27+CD95- naive CD8+ T cells expressing CXCR3 (TNR3+). The receptor source for this set is a human donor in good health. Some clones in this sample may be carry-over from other donors' samples.

The chain links TRBV20-1 to TRBJ1-2; TCRdb's D call of TRBD1 is untestable without DNA. The CDR3 is made up of 15 amino acids. CDR1 and CDR2 from the germline V gene are DFQATT and SNEGSKA (reference sequence). The CDR3 sequence is CSARNEDRVDYGYTF.

The chain combines TRBV12-3 or TRBV12-4 with TRBJ2-1; the D gene TCRdb calls, TRBD2, cannot be checked with no DNA. The CDR3 loop spans 17 amino acids. CDR3 sequence reads: CASSGWTSGGLYNEQFF.

CDR3 amino acids: CASSSRTGDYNEQFF. V is TRBV6-2 or TRBV6-3 and J is TRBJ2-1; the TCRdb D gene call, TRBD1, has no DNA to confirm it. Germline CDR1 and CDR2: MNHEY and SVGEGT. The CDR3 covers 15 residues.

The J gene is TRBJ2-3, the V gene TRBV12-3 or TRBV12-4; with no DNA, the TCRdb D assignment of TRBD2 cannot be verified. The CDR3 consists of 15 residues. CDR3 loop: CASRETSGGPDTQYF.

The chain has TRBV7-2 and TRBJ1-5; the D call of TRBD1 rests on TCRdb alone, since no DNA is present to check it. The CDR3 contains 14 residues. Per germline, CDR1 SGHTA and CDR2 FQGNSA. The CDR3 here is CASSVDRGTQPQHF.

The genes are TRBV4-1 and TRBJ2-7; TCRdb's D call, TRBD1, is unchecked because there is no DNA. From germline, CDR1 is MGHRA and CDR2 YSYEKL. This CDR3 is 16 amino acids long. CDR3 sequence: CASSQMRGQGASEQYF.

The V gene is TRBV7-9, the J gene TRBJ2-5; checking the TCRdb D call of TRBD1 is not possible without DNA. The CDR3 has 15 amino acids. Per the germline V gene, CDR1 is SEHNR and CDR2 is FQNEAQ (reference sequence). The CDR3 loop reads CASSTTGTGEETQYF.